This is a list of T cell receptor beta chains from one sample in a study of beta chain features in type 1 diabetes. Some clones are missing from TCRdb's copy, which holds only in-frame ones; the method was immunoSEQ multiplex PCR. The sample yields some 240,000 clones, approximately 10% seen once. The sample consisted of central memory CD4+ T cells from blood. These TCRs come from a man younger than 35 in good health. The conserved cysteine and the conserved F or W are not part of the CDR3 here.

CDR3 protein: ASSLTGGHQPQH
V gene: TRBV5-6
J gene: TRBJ1-5

CDR3 protein: AWTPLQGTETQY
V gene: TRBV30
J gene: TRBJ2-5

CDR3 protein: ASSILTESVYNEQF
V gene: TRBV7-2
J gene: TRBJ2-1

CDR3 protein: ASSKGVGSSTGELF
V gene: TRBV9
J gene: TRBJ2-2

CDR3 protein: ASSVEWMGYEQY
V gene: TRBV18
J gene: TRBJ2-7

CDR3 protein: ASSQYRNEQF
V gene: TRBV4-2
J gene: TRBJ2-1

CDR3 protein: ASSLNAEYTGYT
V gene: TRBV7-2
J gene: TRBJ1-2

CDR3 protein: ASSWGPKVSEQY
V gene: TRBV6-1
J gene: TRBJ2-7

CDR3 protein: ASSLTQGANNEQF
V gene: TRBV5-4
J gene: TRBJ2-1

CDR3 protein: AGTTVRGNTEAF
V gene: TRBV30
J gene: TRBJ1-1

CDR3 protein: ASSLSVQETQY
V gene: TRBV7-9
J gene: TRBJ2-5

CDR3 protein: ASSGQGRDTEAF
V gene: TRBV2
J gene: TRBJ1-1

CDR3 protein: SVKGPRGSEQF
V gene: TRBV29-1
J gene: TRBJ2-1

CDR3 protein: ASSSSTGIETQY
V gene: TRBV7-2
J gene: TRBJ2-5

CDR3 protein: AWTGSGRANNEQF
V gene: TRBV30
J gene: TRBJ2-1

CDR3 protein: ASVLTGVSYEQY
V gene: TRBV11-2
J gene: TRBJ2-7

CDR3 protein: ASSQDVGRGPDTQY
V gene: TRBV14
J gene: TRBJ2-3

CDR3 protein: ASSLSYREAF
V gene: TRBV7-2
J gene: TRBJ1-1

CDR3 protein: ASSGSGTYEQY
V gene: TRBV27
J gene: TRBJ2-7

CDR3 protein: ASLGLLNTGELF
V gene: TRBV7-2
J gene: TRBJ2-2

CDR3 protein: ASSRVTGPRGEQY
V gene: TRBV2
J gene: TRBJ2-7

CDR3 protein: ASSLDRSSTEAF
V gene: TRBV5-1
J gene: TRBJ1-1

CDR3 protein: ASSLHNTEAF
V gene: TRBV5-1
J gene: TRBJ1-1

CDR3 protein: ASSLDGANYGYT
V gene: TRBV7-9
J gene: TRBJ1-2

CDR3 protein: SITAPGGQF
V gene: TRBV20-1
J gene: TRBJ2-1

CDR3 protein: ASSFGAHEQY
V gene: TRBV5-1
J gene: TRBJ2-7

CDR3 protein: ASSFLQGKGYT
V gene: TRBV27
J gene: TRBJ1-2

CDR3 protein: ASSLDNGSNEKLF
V gene: TRBV7-8
J gene: TRBJ1-4

CDR3 protein: ASSLPGPYEQY
V gene: TRBV5-4
J gene: TRBJ2-7

CDR3 protein: ASSLVPGQETQY
V gene: TRBV7-8
J gene: TRBJ2-5

CDR3 protein: ASSFSKKETLGQF
V gene: TRBV7-8
J gene: TRBJ2-1

CDR3 protein: ASSPDRARTDTQY
V gene: TRBV7-2
J gene: TRBJ2-3

CDR3 protein: ASSLLRGGYMNTEAF
V gene: TRBV7-2
J gene: TRBJ1-1

CDR3 protein: ASSFDILGETQY
V gene: TRBV28
J gene: TRBJ2-5

CDR3 protein: ASRARDKAGYEQY
V gene: TRBV27
J gene: TRBJ2-7

CDR3 protein: AWSVRGPSNEQF
V gene: TRBV30
J gene: TRBJ2-1

CDR3 protein: ASKGTQAYEQY
V gene: TRBV2
J gene: TRBJ2-7

CDR3 protein: ASSQDGGEQF
V gene: TRBV4-3
J gene: TRBJ2-1

CDR3 protein: ASSPMGARPHGYT
V gene: TRBV14
J gene: TRBJ1-2

CDR3 protein: ASSLDGTGISNQPQH
V gene: TRBV28
J gene: TRBJ1-5

CDR3 protein: ASSGQGSIGNTIY
V gene: TRBV9
J gene: TRBJ1-3

CDR3 protein: AWSVPGGLKGYT
V gene: TRBV30
J gene: TRBJ1-2

CDR3 protein: ASSRGLAGEVEQY
V gene: TRBV18
J gene: TRBJ2-7

CDR3 protein: ASSQVALGLHTDTQY
V gene: TRBV11-2
J gene: TRBJ2-3

CDR3 protein: ASTSYGGFYNEQF
V gene: TRBV2
J gene: TRBJ2-1

CDR3 protein: ASSRDRGSYNEQF
V gene: TRBV7-6
J gene: TRBJ2-1

CDR3 protein: ASSSQALIGYGYT
V gene: TRBV5-6
J gene: TRBJ1-2

CDR3 protein: ASSFRGLQETQY
V gene: TRBV7-3
J gene: TRBJ2-5

CDR3 protein: SPAGERMGLASNNEQF
V gene: TRBV29-1
J gene: TRBJ2-1

CDR3 protein: ASSLSRTRGYRGYT
V gene: TRBV27
J gene: TRBJ1-2

CDR3 protein: ASSLGHSGANVLT
V gene: TRBV7-2
J gene: TRBJ2-6

CDR3 protein: ASSLGVGRRLYGYT
V gene: TRBV5-6
J gene: TRBJ1-2

CDR3 protein: ASSLGVSYEQY
V gene: TRBV7-2
J gene: TRBJ2-7

CDR3 protein: ASSESGYFYEQY
V gene: TRBV25-1
J gene: TRBJ2-7

CDR3 protein: AWSPRDRGIRETEAF
V gene: TRBV30
J gene: TRBJ1-1

CDR3 protein: ASRTGLTGNQPQH
V gene: TRBV23-1
J gene: TRBJ1-5

CDR3 protein: ASTPTSGMRELF
V gene: TRBV5-1
J gene: TRBJ2-2

CDR3 protein: ASSEPSGLAGVGTDTQY
V gene: TRBV2
J gene: TRBJ2-3

CDR3 protein: AQPEGTDEQF
V gene: TRBV6-6
J gene: TRBJ2-1

CDR3 protein: AISESGSDTQY
V gene: TRBV10-3
J gene: TRBJ2-3